This T cell receptor beta chain stems from a study of blood T cell repertoires in COVID-19 (dated by TCRdb to the early 2020s). Context from the whole study: The collaborator samples originated in the United States, Italy and Spain and spanned the acute and convalescent phases of COVID-19. The prospective study material was composed of cDNA or gDNA derived from T cells, B-cell-depleted T cells, or PBMCs. Deeply sampled blood TCRbeta repertoires from subjects exposed to, actively infected with, or recovered from COVID-19 were included in the dataset. The repertoires were released in a freely available public database intended as a resource for research on the immune response to SARS-CoV-2. The samples were drawn from the first 160 participants of the ongoing ImmuneRACE study and from 1,254 subjects provided by 6 global collaborators. The sample metadata nearly always contained a de-identified subject ID, COVID-19 status, age in years and sex. Where available, HLA class I and class II types were taken from metadata supplied by the sample provider and were not determined by assay-based typing.

With respect to this clone: Its antigen is not yet known. Base-call qualities are not available, and no considerably larger clone is one nucleotide away.

TCRbeta CDR3 regions were amplified from genomic DNA using the immunoSEQ Assay, a bias-controlled multiplex PCR. In the paper's pipeline: Within the assay, amplification of reference gene primers was used to estimate how many nucleated cells each sample contained. To quantify the absolute abundance of each unique TCRbeta CDR3 rearrangement, sequence reads were collapsed and filtered. For each sample, productive Simpson clonality was calculated as the square root of Simpson's diversity index across productive rearrangements. TCRdb provides this immuneACCESS table in a form limited to in-frame rearrangements. Some clones are lacking; in checked studies, under half of them reflect an unresolved V gene, and why the rest are absent is not known. For V, J and clone size, that table is used; D and trimming come from the DNA. This sample holds 150,000 to 200,000 clones; about four fifths were observed only once. The ten largest make up about 2% of the sample.

Whole blood was collected in K2EDTA tubes by collaborating institutions according to the institutions' own protocols. For TCRbeta analysis, collaborators shipped samples as frozen whole blood, isolated PBMCs, or DNA extracted from either of those sample types. What the authors observed across the whole study: How much clinical and demographic metadata was included differed by source and by participant, and the metadata was provided uncurated.

Sequencing was carried out using peripheral blood. The sequence derives from a woman of 80 years or more with acute or convalescent COVID-19.

The sequenced DNA is TGTGCCAGTAGTATAACCCCGACAGGGGGCGCGGCAGATACGCAGTATTTT. Its product reads: CASSITPTGGAADTQYF. The sequence links TRBV19 to TRBJ2-3, with 10 junctional bases fitting TRBD1. The germline V gene encodes CDR1 LNHDA and CDR2 SQIVND (reference sequence). Reading from cysteine to phenylalanine, the CDR3 counts 17 amino acids. The kept DNA is CDR3 alone, 51 bases in frame from the first base. Trimming takes 2 bases off V and 4 bases off J; junction bases not matched to a gene: 9.